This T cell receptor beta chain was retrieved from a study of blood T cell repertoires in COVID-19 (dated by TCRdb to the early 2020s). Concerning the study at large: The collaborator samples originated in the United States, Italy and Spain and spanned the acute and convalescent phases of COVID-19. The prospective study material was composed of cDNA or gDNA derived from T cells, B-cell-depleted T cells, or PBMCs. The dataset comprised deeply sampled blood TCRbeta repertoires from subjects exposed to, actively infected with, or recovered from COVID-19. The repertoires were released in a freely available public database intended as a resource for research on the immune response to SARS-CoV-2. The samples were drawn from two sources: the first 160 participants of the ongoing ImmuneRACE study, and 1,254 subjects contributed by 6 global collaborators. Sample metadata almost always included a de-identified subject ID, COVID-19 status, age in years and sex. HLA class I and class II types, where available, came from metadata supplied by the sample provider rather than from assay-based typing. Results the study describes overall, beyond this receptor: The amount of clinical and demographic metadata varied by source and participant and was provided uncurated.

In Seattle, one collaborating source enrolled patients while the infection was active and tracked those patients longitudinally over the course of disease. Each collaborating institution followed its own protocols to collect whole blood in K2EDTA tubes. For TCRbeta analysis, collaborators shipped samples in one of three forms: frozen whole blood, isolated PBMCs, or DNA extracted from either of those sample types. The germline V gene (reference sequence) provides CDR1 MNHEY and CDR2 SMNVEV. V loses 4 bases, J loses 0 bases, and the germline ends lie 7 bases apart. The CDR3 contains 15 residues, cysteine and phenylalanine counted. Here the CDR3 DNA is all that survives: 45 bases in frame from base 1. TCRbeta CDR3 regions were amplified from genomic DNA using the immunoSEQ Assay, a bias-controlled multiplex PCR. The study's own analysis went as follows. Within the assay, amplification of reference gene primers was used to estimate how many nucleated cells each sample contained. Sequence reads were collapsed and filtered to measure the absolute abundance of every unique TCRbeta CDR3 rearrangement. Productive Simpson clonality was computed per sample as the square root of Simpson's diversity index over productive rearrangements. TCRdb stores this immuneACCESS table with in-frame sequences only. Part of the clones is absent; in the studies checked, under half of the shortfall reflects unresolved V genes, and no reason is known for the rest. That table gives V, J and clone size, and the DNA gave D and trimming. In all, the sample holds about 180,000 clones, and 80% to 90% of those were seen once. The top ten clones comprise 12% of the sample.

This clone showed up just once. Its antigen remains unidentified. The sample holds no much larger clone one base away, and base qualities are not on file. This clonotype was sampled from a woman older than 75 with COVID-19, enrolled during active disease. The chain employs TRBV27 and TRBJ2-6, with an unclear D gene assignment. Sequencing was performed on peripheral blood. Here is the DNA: TGTGCCAGCAGTTGGTTCGGCTCTGGGGCCAACGTCCTGACTTTC. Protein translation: CASSWFGSGANVLTF.